The T cell receptor beta chain under discussion was sequenced for a study of T cells in pancreatic ductal adenocarcinoma. The repertoire was sequenced with immunoSEQ multiplex PCR; TCRdb's copy has only in-frame clones and lacks some. Of over 85,000 clones listed, over 90% are singletons. The CDR3 spans 14 residues. V lost 4 bases to trimming and J lost 6 bases, with 15 bases between them. Per germline, CDR1 LNHNV and CDR2 YYDKDF (reference sequence). The selected patients with pancreatic ductal adenocarcinoma had surgery but no neoadjuvant therapy. This clonotype was sampled from a human donor with pancreatic ductal adenocarcinoma. The V and J genes are TRBV15 and TRBJ1-2; D possibly corresponds to TRBD1 (6 bases). The specimen sequenced was PBMCs. The CDR3 DNA follows: TGTGCCACCAGCAAAAGAGCGGGGGCGGATGGCTACACCTTC. Encoded protein: CATSKRAGADGYTF.